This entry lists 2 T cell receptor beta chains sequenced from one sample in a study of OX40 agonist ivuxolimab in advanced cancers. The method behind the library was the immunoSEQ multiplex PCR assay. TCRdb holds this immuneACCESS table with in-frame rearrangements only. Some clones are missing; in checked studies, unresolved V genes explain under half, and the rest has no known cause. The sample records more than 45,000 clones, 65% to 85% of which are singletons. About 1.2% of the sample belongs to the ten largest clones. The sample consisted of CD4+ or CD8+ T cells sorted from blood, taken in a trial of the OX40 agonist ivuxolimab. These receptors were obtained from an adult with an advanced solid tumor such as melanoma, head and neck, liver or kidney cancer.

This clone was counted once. The CDR3 DNA sequence: TGTGCCAGCAGCCCCCGCGGGTCGGCGGGGGGGAACAATGAGCAGTTCTTC. Protein sequence: CASSPRGSAGGNNEQFF. The chain employs TRBV9 and TRBJ2-1; 9 bases are shared with TRBD2. Germline CDR1 reads SGDLS; CDR2 reads YYNGEE. Unmatched junction bases numbered 13, after V lost 4 bases and J lost 5 bases. This CDR3 region has 17 residues.

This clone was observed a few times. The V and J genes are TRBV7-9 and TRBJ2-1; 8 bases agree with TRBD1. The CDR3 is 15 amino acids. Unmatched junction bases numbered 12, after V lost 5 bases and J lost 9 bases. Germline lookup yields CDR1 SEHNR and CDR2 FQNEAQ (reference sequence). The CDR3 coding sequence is TGTGCCAGCAGCCTTTCAGGGGCCGGGACAGGTGAGCAGTTCTTC. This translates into CASSLSGAGTGEQFF.